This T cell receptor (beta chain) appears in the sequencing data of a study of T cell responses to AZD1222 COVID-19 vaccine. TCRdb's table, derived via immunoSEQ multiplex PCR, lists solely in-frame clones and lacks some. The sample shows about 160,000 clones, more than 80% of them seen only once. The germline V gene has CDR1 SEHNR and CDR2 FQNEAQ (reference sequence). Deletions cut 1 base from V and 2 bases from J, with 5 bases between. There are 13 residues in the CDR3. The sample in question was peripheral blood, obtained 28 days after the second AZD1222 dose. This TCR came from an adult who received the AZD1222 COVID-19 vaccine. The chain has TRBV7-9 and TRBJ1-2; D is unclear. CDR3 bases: TGTGCCAGCAGCTTAGGTCAGAACTATGGCTACACCTTC. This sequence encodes CASSLGQNYGYTF.